This T cell receptor (beta chain) was captured by sequencing in a study of T cells after yellow fever vaccination. Overall study findings and caveats: CD4 and CD8 compartments shared a small share of clonotypes, likely from convergent recombination. Booster sampling recovered most clones from primary vaccination (about 97% CD4, approximately 88% CD8).

This clonotype was found a few times. Its target is not known. Trimming pared 5 bases from V and 4 bases from J, leaving 7 bases between. Germline CDR1 and CDR2: LNHNV and YYDKDF (reference sequence). The CDR3 has 12 amino acids. 5'RACE template switching produced TCR cDNA carrying a universal primer site and UMIs. TCRdb called the 5' RACE reads again in MiXCR, with one record for every CDR3 protein. The sample carries 500,000 to 650,000 distinct CDR3 sequences, around 12% recorded once. The clonotype comes from a man aged 30 to 45 who received the YFV17D yellow fever vaccine. The V and J genes are TRBV15 and TRBJ2-3, with no clear D. Here the sequenced sample was PBMCs, taken on the day of the yellow fever booster vaccination. The CDR3 loop reads CATSPIPDTQYF. The CDR3 DNA sequence: TGTGCCACCAGCCCGATTCCAGATACGCAGTATTTT. Full variable domain (remainder filled in from reference TRBV15 and TRBJ2-3): DAMVIQNPRYQVTQFGKPVTLSCSQTLNHNVMYWYQQKSSQAPKLLFHYYDKDFNNEADTPDNFQSRRPNTSFCFLDIRSPGLGDTAMYLCATSPIPDTQYFGPGTRLTVL.